This is a list of T cell receptor beta chains from one sample in a study of cytomegalovirus exposure and HLA in healthy donors. Assay: immunoSEQ multiplex PCR; the TCRdb copy retains only in-frame clones and omits some. The sample lists approximately 200,000 clones; approximately 85% were seen once. The sequenced sample consisted of PBMCs. These receptors were taken from a woman between 50 and 59 years old in good health and CMV-seropositive. The CDR3 runs from the conserved cysteine through the conserved F or W. A D gene is named only where the DNA matches it firmly. Where a row states a size, it is once, few, many or the class of an expanded clone; other rows omit it.

cdr3_nt: TGTGCCAGCAGTTTTGGGGCAGGGTTGGATGAGCAGTTCTTC; cdr3_aa: CASSFGAGLDEQFF; clone_size: NA; j_call: TRBJ2-1; d_call: NA; v_call: TRBV27
cdr3_nt: TGCGCCAGCAGTTCGCCTGGGGGGGTCAACTCTGGGGCCAACGTCCTGACTTTC; cdr3_aa: CASSSPGGVNSGANVLTF; clone_size: NA; j_call: TRBJ2-6; d_call: TRBD2; v_call: TRBV5-1
cdr3_nt: TGCAGCGTAGACTCCGGGAACTCCTACGAGCAGTACTTC; cdr3_aa: CSVDSGNSYEQYF; clone_size: few; j_call: TRBJ2-7; d_call: NA; v_call: TRBV29-1
cdr3_nt: TGTGCCAGCTCACCACCTCAGGGGGGTCCTCACTACGAGCAGTACTTC; cdr3_aa: CASSPPQGGPHYEQYF; clone_size: NA; j_call: TRBJ2-7; d_call: NA; v_call: TRBV18
cdr3_nt: TGTGCCAGCAGCGTAGCGGGAGCGGGGTCCTACGAGCAGTACTTC; cdr3_aa: CASSVAGAGSYEQYF; clone_size: NA; j_call: TRBJ2-7; d_call: TRBD2; v_call: TRBV9
cdr3_nt: TGTGCCAGCAGCGTCAGGGGCGAGCTTGGAAACACCATATATTTT; cdr3_aa: CASSVRGELGNTIYF; clone_size: NA; j_call: TRBJ1-3; d_call: NA; v_call: TRBV9
cdr3_nt: TGTGCCAGCAGCGCGGGGACAGGGGGCTCATCTGGAAACACCATATATTTT; cdr3_aa: CASSAGTGGSSGNTIYF; clone_size: NA; j_call: TRBJ1-3; d_call: TRBD1; v_call: TRBV7-6
cdr3_nt: TGTGCCAGCAGTTACCTTGAGACAGGAGACACCGGGGAGCTGTTTTTT; cdr3_aa: CASSYLETGDTGELFF; clone_size: NA; j_call: TRBJ2-2; d_call: NA; v_call: TRBV28
cdr3_nt: TGCGCCAGCAGCGAGGGGGCGAGTGGGGCCAACGGCCTGACTTTC; cdr3_aa: CASSEGASGANGLTF; clone_size: NA; j_call: TRBJ2-6; d_call: TRBD1; v_call: TRBV5-1
cdr3_nt: TGTGCCAGCAGCTGGGACAGAACTAATGAAAAACTGTTTTTT; cdr3_aa: CASSWDRTNEKLFF; clone_size: once; j_call: TRBJ1-4; d_call: TRBD1; v_call: TRBV7-2
cdr3_nt: TGTGCCAGCAGGTACCTTAAAACTAGCGGGGGTACCTACAATGAGCAGTTCTTC; cdr3_aa: CASRYLKTSGGTYNEQFF; clone_size: NA; j_call: TRBJ2-1; d_call: TRBD2; v_call: TRBV28
cdr3_nt: TGTGCCAGCAGCCCCCTGACAGGTAGTTACAATGAGCAGTTCTTC; cdr3_aa: CASSPLTGSYNEQFF; clone_size: once; j_call: TRBJ2-1; d_call: NA; v_call: TRBV7-2
cdr3_nt: TGCGCCAGCAGCTTGGGACAGGGGTCCTCCTACGAGCAGTACTTC; cdr3_aa: CASSLGQGSSYEQYF; clone_size: NA; j_call: TRBJ2-7; d_call: TRBD1; v_call: TRBV5-1
cdr3_nt: TGTGCCAGCAGTTTCCACAGGGGTAATCAGCCCCAGCATTTT; cdr3_aa: CASSFHRGNQPQHF; clone_size: NA; j_call: TRBJ1-5; d_call: TRBD1; v_call: TRBV28
cdr3_nt: TGCGCCAGCAGCTTGGCGGGGTACTCCTACGAGCAGTACTTC; cdr3_aa: CASSLAGYSYEQYF; clone_size: NA; j_call: TRBJ2-7; d_call: NA; v_call: TRBV5-1
cdr3_nt: TGTGCCAGCTCACCCTTGGGACAGGCGGGAGAGACCCAGTACTTC; cdr3_aa: CASSPLGQAGETQYF; clone_size: NA; j_call: TRBJ2-5; d_call: TRBD1; v_call: TRBV18
cdr3_nt: TGTGCCAGCACCGTGCGGGCTGGAAACACCATATATTTT; cdr3_aa: CASTVRAGNTIYF; clone_size: NA; j_call: TRBJ1-3; d_call: NA; v_call: TRBV5-6
cdr3_nt: TGTGCCAGCAGTCCGGGACATCCGTCGGAGCAGTACTTC; cdr3_aa: CASSPGHPSEQYF; clone_size: once; j_call: TRBJ2-7; d_call: NA; v_call: TRBV28
cdr3_nt: TGTGCCAGCAGGGAGGGAGCATGGGATACGCAGTATTTT; cdr3_aa: CASREGAWDTQYF; clone_size: NA; j_call: TRBJ2-3; d_call: NA; v_call: TRBV6-5
cdr3_nt: TGTGCCAGCAGTTATGGTCAGGGGCGCACCGGGGAGCTGTTTTTT; cdr3_aa: CASSYGQGRTGELFF; clone_size: NA; j_call: TRBJ2-2; d_call: NA; v_call: TRBV6-5
cdr3_nt: TGTGCCAGCAGTGGAGGGGGGCTAGCGGCTTTGGGGCCCCAGTACTTC; cdr3_aa: CASSGGGLAALGPQYF; clone_size: once; j_call: TRBJ2-5; d_call: NA; v_call: TRBV6-1
cdr3_nt: TGTGCCTGGAGTGGGGCCGGCTATGGCTACACCTTC; cdr3_aa: CAWSGAGYGYTF; clone_size: few; j_call: TRBJ1-2; d_call: NA; v_call: TRBV30
cdr3_nt: TGCGCCAGCAGCTTGAGGGACAGGGGTACAGATACGCAGTATTTT; cdr3_aa: CASSLRDRGTDTQYF; clone_size: NA; j_call: TRBJ2-3; d_call: TRBD1; v_call: TRBV5-1
cdr3_nt: TGTGCCAGCAGACTCCCGGGACAGAACACTGAAGCTTTCTTT; cdr3_aa: CASRLPGQNTEAFF; clone_size: few; j_call: TRBJ1-1; d_call: NA; v_call: TRBV6-5
cdr3_nt: TGTGCCGTTCCGGACAGGCAAAACACTGAAGCTTTCTTT; cdr3_aa: CAVPDRQNTEAFF; clone_size: few; j_call: TRBJ1-1; d_call: TRBD1; v_call: TRBV6-1
cdr3_nt: TGTGCCAGCAGCTTGTATGGACAGGGGGCGTCCAAAAACATTCAGTACTTC; cdr3_aa: CASSLYGQGASKNIQYF; clone_size: few; j_call: TRBJ2-4; d_call: TRBD1; v_call: TRBV5-4
cdr3_nt: TGTGCCAGTAGTAAGGGGGAGATCACCGGGGAGCTGTTTTTT; cdr3_aa: CASSKGEITGELFF; clone_size: few; j_call: TRBJ2-2; d_call: NA; v_call: TRBV19
cdr3_nt: TGTGCCAGCAGCCCGGGACAGGTCTCAAATCAGCCCCAGCATTTT; cdr3_aa: CASSPGQVSNQPQHF; clone_size: few; j_call: TRBJ1-5; d_call: TRBD1; v_call: TRBV28
cdr3_nt: TGCAGCGTTGAGGAGCGGGGGCGGACAGATGCGCAGTATTTT; cdr3_aa: CSVEERGRTDAQYF; clone_size: NA; j_call: TRBJ2-3; d_call: TRBD2; v_call: TRBV29-1
cdr3_nt: TGTGCCAGCAGTCCGACTAGCGGGCCCTACAATGAGCAGTTCTTC; cdr3_aa: CASSPTSGPYNEQFF; clone_size: NA; j_call: TRBJ2-1; d_call: TRBD2; v_call: TRBV7-2
cdr3_nt: TGTGCCAGCAGAAGGGGGACAGGAGGGTACGAGCAGTACTTC; cdr3_aa: CASRRGTGGYEQYF; clone_size: NA; j_call: TRBJ2-7; d_call: TRBD1; v_call: TRBV6-5
cdr3_nt: TGTGCCACCAGCAGAGATCGCGAGCTCCTGGGAAACACCATATATTTT; cdr3_aa: CATSRDRELLGNTIYF; clone_size: NA; j_call: TRBJ1-3; d_call: NA; v_call: TRBV15
cdr3_nt: TGTGCCAGCAGTGCAGGGGGCAATGATGGTGAGCAGTTCTTC; cdr3_aa: CASSAGGNDGEQFF; clone_size: NA; j_call: TRBJ2-1; d_call: TRBD1; v_call: TRBV9
cdr3_nt: TGTGCCAGCAGTCCCCGAGCGGGAGGTCCCCTATTTAGCTCCTACAATGAGCAGTTCTTC; cdr3_aa: CASSPRAGGPLFSSYNEQFF; clone_size: NA; j_call: TRBJ2-1; d_call: TRBD2; v_call: TRBV27
cdr3_nt: TGTGCCAGCAGCTGGCTAACGGGGGGTTACAATGAGCAGTTCTTC; cdr3_aa: CASSWLTGGYNEQFF; clone_size: NA; j_call: TRBJ2-1; d_call: TRBD2; v_call: TRBV7-9
cdr3_nt: TGTGCCAGCAGTTTGTCCCAGGGGGCTTGGGAGACCCAGTACTTC; cdr3_aa: CASSLSQGAWETQYF; clone_size: NA; j_call: TRBJ2-5; d_call: TRBD1; v_call: TRBV27
cdr3_nt: TGTGCCAGCAGCTTGGTCTGGAGTAGGCAAGACACTGAAGCTTTCTTT; cdr3_aa: CASSLVWSRQDTEAFF; clone_size: NA; j_call: TRBJ1-1; d_call: NA; v_call: TRBV7-9
cdr3_nt: TGCGCCAGCAGTGACTCTTACACTGAAGCTTTCTTT; cdr3_aa: CASSDSYTEAFF; clone_size: NA; j_call: TRBJ1-1; d_call: NA; v_call: TRBV10-1
cdr3_nt: TGTGCCAGCAGCTTGGGAGCCAGGTCCCTATCGAACACTGAAGCTTTCTTT; cdr3_aa: CASSLGARSLSNTEAFF; clone_size: NA; j_call: TRBJ1-1; d_call: NA; v_call: TRBV7-9
cdr3_nt: TGTGCCAGCAGTTTAGCTAGCGGGGGCTACGAGCAGTACTTC; cdr3_aa: CASSLASGGYEQYF; clone_size: NA; j_call: TRBJ2-7; d_call: TRBD2; v_call: TRBV28
cdr3_nt: TGTGCCAGCAGCCAAGACCAGGGAACCAAGCAGTTCTTC; cdr3_aa: CASSQDQGTKQFF; clone_size: NA; j_call: TRBJ2-1; d_call: NA; v_call: TRBV14
cdr3_nt: TGTGCCAGCAGCTTAGGGGGGGTGGAGCAAGAGACCCAGTACTTC; cdr3_aa: CASSLGGVEQETQYF; clone_size: NA; j_call: TRBJ2-5; d_call: NA; v_call: TRBV7-9
cdr3_nt: TGCGCCAGCACTATGGACACTGAAGCTTTCTTT; cdr3_aa: CASTMDTEAFF; clone_size: few; j_call: TRBJ1-1; d_call: NA; v_call: TRBV10-2
cdr3_nt: TGTGCCAGCTCACCGTTTCGACAGGGGTCTTCCTACGAGCAGTACTTC; cdr3_aa: CASSPFRQGSSYEQYF; clone_size: NA; j_call: TRBJ2-7; d_call: TRBD1; v_call: TRBV18